The text below deals with one TCR beta chain. Its matching antigen is unknown. The junction and the germline gene differ at one end; a read error may be behind it. This specimen belongs to a study of cytotoxic CD8 clonotypes in ibrutinib-treated CLL. Study as a whole: Collecting the response samples happened after a median 12 months of treatment, with a range of 6 to 36. Mean yields were around 240,000 productive templates and around 98,000 productive rearrangements per sample. Study results and caveats: Clonality grew at ibrutinib response; at progression, it decreased back toward baseline.

Libraries were prepared by immunoSEQ multiplex PCR; TCRdb keeps only in-frame clonotypes and omits some of them. This table holds 110,000 to 150,000 clones, 75% to 80% found once. This TCR derives from a human donor with chronic lymphocytic leukemia. The material was PBMCs, obtained after 24 months of ibrutinib treatment.

CDR3 in amino acids: CASSLVGGPHSF. The CDR3 DNA is TGTGCCAGCAGCTTAGTAGGTGGGCCGCATTCCTTC. The chain joins TRBV11-2 to TRBJ2-4, with no clear D. Germline V gene data show CDR1 as SGHAT and CDR2 as FQNNGV. This CDR3 is 12 amino acids long.